A single sample is the source of the 16 T cell receptor beta chains below, sequenced in a study of control samples from healthy donors and cancer patients. The data were produced by immunoSEQ multiplex PCR, yet TCRdb's version contains in-frame clones alone and is incomplete. The top ten clones hold more than 0.95% of a sample with approximately 60,000 clones, less than 95% of them seen once. Sample: PBMCs. These receptor sequences come from a woman aged 45-59 years with colorectal cancer.

V and J are TRBV2 and TRBJ1-2; no clear D gene. Trimming pared 3 bases from V and 10 bases from J, leaving 12 bases between. This CDR3 comprises 12 residues. Germline CDR1 reads SNHLY; CDR2 reads FYNNEI. The CDR3 spells CASSDRTSIYTF. The CDR3 DNA follows: TGTGCCAGCAGTGATCGGACCTCAATCTACACCTTC.

V and J are TRBV7-9 and TRBJ1-5, with TRBD1 identical over 8 bases. CDR1 and CDR2 from the germline V gene are SEHNR and FQNEAQ (reference sequence). V shed 3 bases, J shed 4 bases, and the junction held 2 bases outside the gene matches. This CDR3 region has 14 residues. This CDR3 reads CASSFGDRNQPQHF. CDR3 nucleotides: TGTGCCAGCAGCTTTGGGGACAGGAATCAGCCCCAGCATTTT.

This clone was detected only once. This chain connects TRBV28 to TRBJ1-2; D not certain. The CDR3 extends over 13 amino acids. CDR1 is MDHEN, CDR2 SYDVKM, per germline. V lost 7 bases and J 2 bases, leaving 11 bases between the germline ends. For the CDR3, the DNA is TGTGCCAGCATTGGTAGCGCGAACTATGGCTACACCTTC. Translation gives CASIGSANYGYTF.

J is TRBJ2-7 and V is TRBV30, with D hard to call. The germline V gene encodes CDR1 GTSNPN and CDR2 SVGIG (reference sequence). This CDR3 contains 10 residues. The V gene lost 7 bases and the J gene lost 4 bases, with 8 bases spanning the gap. The CDR3 DNA reads TGTGCCTTCGCGGAGTACGAGCAGTACTTC. It is translated as CAFAEYEQYF. Full variable domain (remainder filled in from reference TRBV30 and TRBJ2-7): SQTIHQWPATLVQPVGSPLSLECTVEGTSNPNLYWYRQAAGRGLQLLFYSVGIGQISSEVPQNLSASRPQDRQFILSSKKLLLSDSGFYLCAFAEYEQYFGPGTRLTVT.

This clone came up once. The chain links TRBV7-9 to TRBJ1-1, with TRBD1 as a possible D gene (5 bases). CDR1 SEHNR and CDR2 FQNEAQ come from the germline V gene (reference sequence). CDR3 length equals 16 residues. Trimming removed 1 base from V and 2 bases from J, with 14 bases in between. CDR3 amino acids: CASSLDGPGTNTEAFF. Here the CDR3 DNA reads TGTGCCAGCAGCTTAGATGGTCCGGGGACTAACACTGAAGCTTTCTTT.

The V and J genes are TRBV7-6 and TRBJ2-3; D not resolved. Between the trimmed V and J ends, which lost 4 bases and 0 bases, there was a span of 14 bases. CDR1 and CDR2 from the germline V gene are SGHVS and FNYEAQ. This CDR3 has 16 amino acids. CDR3 in amino acids: CASSYTSPHSTDTQYF. The CDR3 DNA reads as TGTGCCAGCAGCTACACATCCCCCCATAGCACAGATACGCAGTATTTT.

The V and J genes are TRBV28 and TRBJ2-5; TRBD2 might be the D (6 bases). CDR3 length: 13 residues. Germline-derived CDR1 and CDR2 are MDHEN and SYDVKM. The V gene lost 5 bases and the J gene lost 4 bases, with 11 bases spanning the gap. Written as DNA, the CDR3 is TGTGCCAGCAGTGTGATGGGGGGAGAGACCCAGTACTTC. Translation gives CASSVMGGETQYF.

The chain has TRBV19 and TRBJ2-5; 9 bases are shared with TRBD1. This CDR3 spans 14 amino acids. The V gene's germline CDR1 is LNHDA and CDR2 SQIVND (reference sequence). Trimming at V came to 4 bases and at J to 2 bases, leaving 2 bases not matched to a gene. CDR3 bases: TGTGCCAGTAGTAAGGACAGGGGTCAAGAGACCCAGTACTTC. Its protein is CASSKDRGQETQYF.

Comment on this clone: This sample also contains other DNA sequences that code for the same CDR3. This chain joins TRBV6-2 or TRBV6-3 and TRBJ1-5, with a weak D call TRBD1 (6 bases). The germline V gene encodes CDR1 MNHEY and CDR2 SVGEGT. This CDR3 spans 15 amino acids. V lost 6 bases and J lost 4, with 16 bases in between. The DNA of the CDR3 is TGTGCCAGCAGCTATACAGGGTCTCGAAATCAGCCCCAGCATTTT. Amino acids: CASSYTGSRNQPQHF.

V gene TRBV2 combines with J gene TRBJ2-3, with no clear D. The ends were cut back, 3 bases at V and 4 bases at J, with 11 bases in the middle. Germline-derived CDR1 and CDR2 are SNHLY and FYNNEI. The CDR3 sequence is 14 residues long. CDR3 region: CASSEEQHPDTQYF. The CDR3 DNA reads TGTGCCAGCAGTGAGGAGCAGCATCCAGATACGCAGTATTTT.

The chain joins TRBV2 to TRBJ1-3; no definite D call. Trimming removed 4 bases at V and 0 bases at J, with 10 bases between. CDR1 SNHLY and CDR2 FYNNEI come from the germline V gene. The CDR3 loop spans 15 amino acids. The CDR3 sequence: CASSAQYHSGNTIYF. For the CDR3, the DNA is TGTGCCAGCAGTGCACAGTATCACTCTGGAAACACCATATATTTT. The full variable domain, its missing parts supplied by reference TRBV2 and TRBJ1-3, is EPEVTQTPSHQVTQMGQEVILRCVPISNHLYFYWYRQILGQKVEFLVSFYNNEISEKSEIFDDQFSVERPDGSNFTLKIRSTKLEDSAMYFCASSAQYHSGNTIYFGEGSWLTVV.

This clone was seen a single time. This chain joins TRBV19 and TRBJ1-2; 7 bases are a match to TRBD1. This CDR3 has 16 amino acids. Germline V gene lookup returns CDR1 LNHDA and CDR2 SQIVND (reference sequence). After removal of 3 bases from V and 4 bases from J, the junction contained 11 bases not matched to a gene. CDR3 loop: CASSILDRAGAYGYTF. The CDR3 coding sequence is TGTGCCAGTAGTATTCTCGACAGGGCGGGTGCCTATGGCTACACCTTC.

The rearrangement links TRBV20-1 to TRBJ2-7, with TRBD1 matching over 8 bases. The CDR3 consists of 13 residues. V shed 3 bases and J 4 bases; nucleotides not matched to a gene: 5. CDR1 is DFQATT, CDR2 SNEGSKA, per germline (reference sequence). CDR3 sequence reads: CSASSRGLYEQYF. The DNA for the CDR3 is TGCAGTGCTAGTTCCAGGGGGCTGTACGAGCAGTACTTC.

This chain joins TRBV11-2 and TRBJ2-7; the D call may be TRBD1 or TRBD2 (5 bases each). Trimming stripped 1 base from V and 3 bases from J, with 13 bases between. The CDR3 is 15 residues long. CDR1 and CDR2 (germline): SGHAT, FQNNGV. CDR3 bases: TGTGCCAGCAGCTTAGCTGTAGGGACGGTCTACGAGCAGTACTTC. It yields the protein CASSLAVGTVYEQYF.

This clone was seen a single time. V and J are TRBV2 and TRBJ2-5; D tentatively fits TRBD1 or TRBD2 (6 bases each). The CDR3 is made up of 15 amino acids. CDR1 is SNHLY, CDR2 FYNNEI, per germline. Trimming took 2 bases from V and 5 from J, leaving 15 bases between them. This CDR3 is CASSELGGSWETQYF. The CDR3 DNA reads TGTGCCAGCAGTGAACTGGGGGGCTCGTGGGAGACCCAGTACTTC.

This chain links TRBV9 with TRBJ2-5, with D uncertain. The germline V and J ends were trimmed by 2 bases and 1 base, with 12 bases remaining between them. The CDR3 consists of 15 residues. Germline CDR1 SGDLS, CDR2 YYNGEE. The CDR3 region has the DNA TGTGCCAGCAGCGTCTCTGCCATACTCCAAGAGACCCAGTACTTC. Its protein is CASSVSAILQETQYF.